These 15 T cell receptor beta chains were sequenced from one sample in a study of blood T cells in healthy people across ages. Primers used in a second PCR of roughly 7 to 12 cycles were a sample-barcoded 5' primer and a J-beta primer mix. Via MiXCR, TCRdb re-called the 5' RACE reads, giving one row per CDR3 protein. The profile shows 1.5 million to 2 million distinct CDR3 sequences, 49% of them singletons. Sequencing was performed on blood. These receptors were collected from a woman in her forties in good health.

CDR3 residues: CASSRGGTGPRRNTEAFF. The CDR3 DNA reads as TGTGCCAGCAGCCGGGGGGGGACAGGGCCGCGACGGAACACTGAAGCTTTCTTT. The chain combines TRBV7-2 with TRBJ1-1; 9 bases agree with TRBD1. There are 18 residues in the CDR3. The germline gives CDR1 SGHTA, CDR2 FQGNSA. V lost 5 bases and J lost 1; bases outside the gene matches: 14. Complete variable domain (other parts from reference TRBV7-2 and TRBJ1-1): GAGVSQSPSNKVTEKGKDVELRCDPISGHTALYWYRQSLGQGLEFLIYFQGNSAPDKSGLPSDRFSAERTGGSVSTLTIQRTQQEDSAVYLCASSRGGTGPRRNTEAFFGQGTRLTVV.

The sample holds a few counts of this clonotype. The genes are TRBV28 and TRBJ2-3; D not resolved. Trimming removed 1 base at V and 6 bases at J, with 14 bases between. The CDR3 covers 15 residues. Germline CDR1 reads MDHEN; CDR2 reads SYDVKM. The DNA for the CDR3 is TGTGCCAGCAGTTTATATTTGCTCCGGGCGGATACGCAGTATTTT. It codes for CASSLYLLRADTQYF.

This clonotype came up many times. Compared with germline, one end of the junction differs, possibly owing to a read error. DNA of the CDR3: TGCGCCAGCAGCCTAGGGGGGCGCGGCTACACCTTC. This translates into CASSLGGRGYTF. V gene TRBV28 combines with J gene TRBJ1-2, with TRBD1 as a possible D gene (6 bases). There are 12 residues in the CDR3. Germline CDR1 is MDHEN and CDR2 is SYDVKM.

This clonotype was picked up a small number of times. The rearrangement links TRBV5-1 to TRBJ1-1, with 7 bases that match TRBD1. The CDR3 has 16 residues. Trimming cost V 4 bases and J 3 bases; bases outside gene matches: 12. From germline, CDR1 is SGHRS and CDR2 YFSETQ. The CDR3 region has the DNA TGCGCCAGCAGCAACCGGGACAGAAACGGGGACACTGAAGCTTTCTTT. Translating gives CASSNRDRNGDTEAFF.

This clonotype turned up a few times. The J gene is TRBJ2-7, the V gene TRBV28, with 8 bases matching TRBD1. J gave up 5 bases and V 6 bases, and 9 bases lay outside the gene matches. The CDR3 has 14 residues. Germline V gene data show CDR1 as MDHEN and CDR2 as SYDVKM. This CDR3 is CASRGTGLSHEQYF. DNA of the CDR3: TGTGCCAGCAGGGGGACAGGCTTGTCCCACGAGCAGTACTTC.

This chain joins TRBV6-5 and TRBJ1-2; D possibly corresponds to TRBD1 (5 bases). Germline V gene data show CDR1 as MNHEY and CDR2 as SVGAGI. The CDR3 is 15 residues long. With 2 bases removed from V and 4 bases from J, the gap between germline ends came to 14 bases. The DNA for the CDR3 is TGTGCCAGCAGTTACGCCGGGACTTCTCTCTATGGCTACACCTTC. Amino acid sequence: CASSYAGTSLYGYTF.

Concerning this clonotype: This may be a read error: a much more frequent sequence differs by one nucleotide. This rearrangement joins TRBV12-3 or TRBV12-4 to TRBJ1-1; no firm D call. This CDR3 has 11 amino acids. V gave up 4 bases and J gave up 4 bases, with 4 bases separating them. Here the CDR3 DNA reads TGTGCCAGCAGTTCCTCCACTGAAGCTTTCTTT. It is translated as CASSSSTEAFF.

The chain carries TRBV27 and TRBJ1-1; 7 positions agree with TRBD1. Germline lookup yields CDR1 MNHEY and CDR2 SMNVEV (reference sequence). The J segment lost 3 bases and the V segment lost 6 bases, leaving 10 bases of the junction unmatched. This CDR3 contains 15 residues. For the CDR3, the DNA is TGTGCCAGCAGCAGAGGGACAGTAGACCACACTGAAGCTTTCTTT. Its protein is CASSRGTVDHTEAFF.

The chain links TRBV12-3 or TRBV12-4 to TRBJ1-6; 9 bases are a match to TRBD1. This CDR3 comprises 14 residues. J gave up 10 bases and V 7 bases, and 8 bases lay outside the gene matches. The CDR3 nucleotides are TGTGCCAGCACCAACAGGGGGCGAGTATCACCCCTCCACTTT. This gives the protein CASTNRGRVSPLHF.

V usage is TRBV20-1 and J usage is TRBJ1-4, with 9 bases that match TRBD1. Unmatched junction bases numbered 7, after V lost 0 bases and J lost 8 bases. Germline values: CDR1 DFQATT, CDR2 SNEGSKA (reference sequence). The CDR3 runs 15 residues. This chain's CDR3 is CSARDYRGLGEKLFF. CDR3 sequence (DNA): TGCAGTGCTAGAGATTACAGGGGGCTCGGAGAAAAACTGTTTTTT.

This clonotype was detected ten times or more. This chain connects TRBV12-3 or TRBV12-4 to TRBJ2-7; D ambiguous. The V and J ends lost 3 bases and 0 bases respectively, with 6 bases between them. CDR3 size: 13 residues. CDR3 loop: CASSFGDSYEQYF. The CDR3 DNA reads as TGTGCCAGCAGTTTCGGTGACTCCTACGAGCAGTACTTC.

The CDR3 region is CASSWQRGGRYNEQFF. CDR3 DNA sequence: TGTGCCAGCAGTTGGCAGCGGGGGGGCCGGTACAATGAGCAGTTCTTC. This chain connects TRBV12-3 or TRBV12-4 to TRBJ2-1; 10 bases agree with TRBD2. CDR3 length: 16 amino acids. Unmatched junction bases numbered 7, after V lost 4 bases and J lost 4 bases.

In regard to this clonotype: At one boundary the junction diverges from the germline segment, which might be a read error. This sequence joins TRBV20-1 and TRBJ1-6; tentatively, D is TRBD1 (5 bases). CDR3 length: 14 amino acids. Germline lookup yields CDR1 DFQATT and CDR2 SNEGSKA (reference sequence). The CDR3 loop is CCASQGAEDSPLHF. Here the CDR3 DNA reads TGCTGTGCTAGCCAGGGAGCCGAAGATTCACCCCTCCACTTT.

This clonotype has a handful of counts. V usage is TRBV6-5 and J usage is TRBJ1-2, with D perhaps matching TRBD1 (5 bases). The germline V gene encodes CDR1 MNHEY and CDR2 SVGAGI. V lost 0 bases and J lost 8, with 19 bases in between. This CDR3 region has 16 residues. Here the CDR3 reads CASSYSPGGLIKGYTF. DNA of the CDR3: TGTGCCAGCAGTTACTCCCCGGGGGGTCTAATCAAGGGCTACACCTTC.

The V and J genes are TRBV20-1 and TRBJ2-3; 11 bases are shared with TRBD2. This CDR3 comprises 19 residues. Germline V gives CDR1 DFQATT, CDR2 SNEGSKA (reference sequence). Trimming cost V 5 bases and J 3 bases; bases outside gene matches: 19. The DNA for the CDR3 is TGCAGTGCTCCCTCCGAGGGGAATCTAGCGGGGGGAAGGACAGATACGCAGTATTTT. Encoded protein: CSAPSEGNLAGGRTDTQYF.